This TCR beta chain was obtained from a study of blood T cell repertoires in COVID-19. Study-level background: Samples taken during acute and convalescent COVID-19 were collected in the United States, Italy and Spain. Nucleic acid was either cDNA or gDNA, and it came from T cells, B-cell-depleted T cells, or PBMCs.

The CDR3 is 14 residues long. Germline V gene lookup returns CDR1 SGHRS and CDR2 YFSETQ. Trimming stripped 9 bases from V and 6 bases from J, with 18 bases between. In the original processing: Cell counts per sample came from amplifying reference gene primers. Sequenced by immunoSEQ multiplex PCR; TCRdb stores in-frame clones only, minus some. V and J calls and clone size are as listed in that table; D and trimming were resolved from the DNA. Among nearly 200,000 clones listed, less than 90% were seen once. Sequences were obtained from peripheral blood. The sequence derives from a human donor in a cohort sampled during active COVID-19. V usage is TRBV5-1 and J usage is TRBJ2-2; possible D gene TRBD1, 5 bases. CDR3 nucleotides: TGCGCCACCCATTCAGGGCAACCCGCCGGGGAGCTGTTTTTT. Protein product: CATHSGQPAGELFF.